Presented here are 6 T cell receptor beta chains from one specimen sequenced in a study of molecular identifiers for immune sequencing clone quantification. TCRdb called the PCR reads again in MiXCR, with one record for every CDR3 protein. The sample lists 40,000 to 50,000 distinct CDR3 sequences; less than 20% were seen once. Sequencing was done on a sample of naive CD8+ T cells from blood, with Jurkat cell RNA spiked in. Stated subset: FACS-sorted CD8+CD4-CCR7+CD45RA+ naive T cells. These receptor sequences come from a human donor in good health. Some libraries in this study had Jurkat cell RNA spiked in.

This clonotype was recorded at least ten times. J is TRBJ1-2 and V is TRBV12-3 or TRBV12-4; D is perhaps TRBD1 (5 bases). The CDR3 contains 13 residues. V lost 10 bases to trimming and J lost 4 bases, with 16 bases between them. The CDR3 DNA is TGTGCCACCGTACTTCAGGGATTCTATGGCTACACCTTC. It specifies CATVLQGFYGYTF.

This clonotype occurred many times. Written as DNA, the CDR3 is TGTGCCAGCAGTGAAGCGGGAGGCGTGGATACGCAGTATTTT. As protein: CASSEAGGVDTQYF. The chain joins TRBV27 to TRBJ2-3; 9 bases are shared with TRBD2. The CDR3 consists of 14 residues. Trimming removed 5 bases from V and 6 bases from J; junction bases left unmatched: 6. CDR1 is MNHEY, CDR2 SMNVEV, per germline (reference sequence).

This clonotype occurred many times. V gene TRBV6-5 combines with J gene TRBJ2-5; TRBD2 might be the D (5 bases). The germline V gene has CDR1 MNHEY and CDR2 SVGAGI. This CDR3 has 16 amino acids. V lost 2 bases and J 4 bases, leaving 17 bases between the germline ends. DNA of the CDR3: TGTGCCAGCAGTTACGCGGGCGGATCCCCCTCAGAGACCCAGTACTTC. Its protein is CASSYAGGSPSETQYF.

This clonotype was seen repeatedly, ten times or more. The V and J genes are TRBV19 and TRBJ2-3; 11 bases line up with TRBD2. Germline V gives CDR1 LNHDA, CDR2 SQIVND (reference sequence). The CDR3 is 15 residues long. The junction had 5 bases not matched to a gene; V was cut back by 5 bases and J by 4 bases. This chain's CDR3 is CASSFSGGASDTQYF. The DNA for the CDR3 is TGTGCCAGTAGTTTTAGCGGGGGGGCCTCAGATACGCAGTATTTT.

This chain's CDR3 is CASSALPGVPGNQPQHF. The CDR3 DNA reads TGTGCCAGCAGCGCCTTACCCGGGGTCCCGGGGAATCAGCCCCAGCATTTT. This chain links TRBV7-9 with TRBJ1-5; D unclear. The CDR3 is made up of 17 amino acids. V shed 5 bases and J shed 4 bases, with 21 bases lying between them. The germline gives CDR1 SEHNR, CDR2 FQNEAQ (reference sequence).

Comments on this clonotype: Since a much larger clone is just one base distant, this may be a read error. The V and J genes are TRBV7-9 and TRBJ2-1; 8 nucleotides line up with TRBD1. The CDR3 covers 13 residues. Germline V gives CDR1 SEHNR, CDR2 FQNEAQ (reference sequence). Trimming removed 5 bases from V and 6 bases from J; junction bases left unmatched: 3. The chain's CDR3 is CASSPGTGNEQFF. DNA for the CDR3: TGTGCCAGCAGCCCTGGGACAGGCAATGAGCAGTTCTTC.